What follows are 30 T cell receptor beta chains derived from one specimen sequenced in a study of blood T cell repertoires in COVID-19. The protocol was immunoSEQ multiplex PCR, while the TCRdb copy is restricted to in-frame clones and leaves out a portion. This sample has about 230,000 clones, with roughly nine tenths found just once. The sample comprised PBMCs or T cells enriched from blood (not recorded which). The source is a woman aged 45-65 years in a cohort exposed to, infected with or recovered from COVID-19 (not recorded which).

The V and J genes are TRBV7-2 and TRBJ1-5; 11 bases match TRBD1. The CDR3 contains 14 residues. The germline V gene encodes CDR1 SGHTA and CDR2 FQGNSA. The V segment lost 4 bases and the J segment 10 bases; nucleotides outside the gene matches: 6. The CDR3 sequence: CASSYGQGASPQHF. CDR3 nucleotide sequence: TGTGCCAGCAGCTACGGACAGGGGGCAAGCCCCCAGCATTTT.

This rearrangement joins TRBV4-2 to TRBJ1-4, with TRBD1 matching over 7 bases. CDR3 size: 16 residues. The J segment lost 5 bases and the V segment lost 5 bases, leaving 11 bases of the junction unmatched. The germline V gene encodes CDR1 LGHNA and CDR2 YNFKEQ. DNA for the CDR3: TGTGCCAGCAGCAAAGGAGGTGGACAGGTGAATGAAAAACTGTTTTTT. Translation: CASSKGGGQVNEKLFF.

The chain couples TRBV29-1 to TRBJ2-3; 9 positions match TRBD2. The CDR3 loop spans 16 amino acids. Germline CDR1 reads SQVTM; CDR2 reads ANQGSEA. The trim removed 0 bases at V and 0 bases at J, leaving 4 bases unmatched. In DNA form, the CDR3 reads TGCAGCGTTGAAGATGGGCGGGGGGGAAGCACAGATACGCAGTATTTT. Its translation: CSVEDGRGGSTDTQYF.

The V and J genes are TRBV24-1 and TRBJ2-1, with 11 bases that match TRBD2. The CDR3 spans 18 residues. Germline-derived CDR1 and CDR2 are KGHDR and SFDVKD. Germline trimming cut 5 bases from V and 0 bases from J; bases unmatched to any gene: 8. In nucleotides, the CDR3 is TGTGCCACCAGTGGTCGAACTAGCGGGGGCGGCTCCTACAATGAGCAGTTCTTC. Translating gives CATSGRTSGGGSYNEQFF.

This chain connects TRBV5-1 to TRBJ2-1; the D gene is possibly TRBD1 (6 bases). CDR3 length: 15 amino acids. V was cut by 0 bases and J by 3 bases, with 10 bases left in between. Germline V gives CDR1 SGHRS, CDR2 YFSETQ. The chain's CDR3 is CASSLDRTDYNEQFF. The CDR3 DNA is TGCGCCAGCAGCTTGGATAGGACAGACTACAATGAGCAGTTCTTC. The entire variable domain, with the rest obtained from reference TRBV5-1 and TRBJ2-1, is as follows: KAGVTQTPRYLIKTRGQQVTLSCSPISGHRSVSWYQQTPGQGLQFLFEYFSETQRNKGNFPGRFSGRQFSNSRSEMNVSTLELGDSALYLCASSLDRTDYNEQFFGPGTRLTVL.

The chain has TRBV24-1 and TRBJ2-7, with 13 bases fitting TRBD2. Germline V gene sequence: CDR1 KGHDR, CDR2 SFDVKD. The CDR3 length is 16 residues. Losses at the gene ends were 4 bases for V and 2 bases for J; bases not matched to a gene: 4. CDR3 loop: CATSDATSGGAYEQYF. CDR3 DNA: TGTGCCACCAGTGACGCTACTAGCGGGGGGGCCTACGAGCAGTACTTC.

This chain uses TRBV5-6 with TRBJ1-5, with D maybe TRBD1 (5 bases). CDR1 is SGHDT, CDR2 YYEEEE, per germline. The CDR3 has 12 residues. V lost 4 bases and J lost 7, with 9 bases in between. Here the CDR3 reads CASSPRGQPQHF. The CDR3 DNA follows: TGTGCCAGCAGCCCTCGGGGGCAGCCCCAGCATTTT.

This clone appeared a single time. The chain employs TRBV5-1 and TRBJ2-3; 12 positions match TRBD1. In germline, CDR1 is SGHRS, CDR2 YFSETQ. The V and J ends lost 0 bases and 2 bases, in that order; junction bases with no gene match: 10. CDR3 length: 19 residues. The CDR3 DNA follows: TGCGCCAGCAGCTTGGTGGGACAGGGGGCCCGACACTTCACAGATACGCAGTATTTT. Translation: CASSLVGQGARHFTDTQYF.

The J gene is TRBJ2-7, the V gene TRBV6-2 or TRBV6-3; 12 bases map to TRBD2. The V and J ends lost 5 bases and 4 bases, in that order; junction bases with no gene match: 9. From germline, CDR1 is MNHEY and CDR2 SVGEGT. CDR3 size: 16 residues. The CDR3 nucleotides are TGTGCCAGCAGTACCACTAGCGGGGGGAACCTATACGAGCAGTACTTC. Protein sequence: CASSTTSGGNLYEQYF.

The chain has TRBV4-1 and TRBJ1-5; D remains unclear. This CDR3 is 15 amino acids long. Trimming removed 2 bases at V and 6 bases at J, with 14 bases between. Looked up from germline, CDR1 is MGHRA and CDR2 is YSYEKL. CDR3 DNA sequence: TGCGCCAGCAGCCAACCTGACACGGAGGGTCAGCCCCAGCATTTT. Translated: CASSQPDTEGQPQHF.

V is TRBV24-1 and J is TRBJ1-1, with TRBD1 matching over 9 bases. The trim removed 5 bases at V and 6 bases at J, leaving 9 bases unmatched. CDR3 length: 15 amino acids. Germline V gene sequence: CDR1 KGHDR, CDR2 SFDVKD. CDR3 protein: CATSAGTGIGAEAFF. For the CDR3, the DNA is TGTGCCACCAGTGCCGGGACAGGGATCGGGGCTGAAGCTTTCTTT.

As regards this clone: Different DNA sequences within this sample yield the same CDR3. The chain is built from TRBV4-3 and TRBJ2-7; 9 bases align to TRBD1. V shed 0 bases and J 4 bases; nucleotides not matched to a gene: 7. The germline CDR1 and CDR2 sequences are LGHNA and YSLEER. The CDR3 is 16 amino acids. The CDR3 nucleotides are TGCGCCAGCAGCCAAGAACCGGGACAGGGAGGGTACGAGCAGTACTTC. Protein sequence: CASSQEPGQGGYEQYF.

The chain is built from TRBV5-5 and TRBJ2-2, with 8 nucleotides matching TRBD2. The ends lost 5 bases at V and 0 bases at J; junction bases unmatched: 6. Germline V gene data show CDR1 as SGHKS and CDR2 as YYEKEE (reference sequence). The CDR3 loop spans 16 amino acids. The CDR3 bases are TGTGCCAGCAGATACGGCGGGGGGACGAACACCGGGGAGCTGTTTTTT. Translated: CASRYGGGTNTGELFF.

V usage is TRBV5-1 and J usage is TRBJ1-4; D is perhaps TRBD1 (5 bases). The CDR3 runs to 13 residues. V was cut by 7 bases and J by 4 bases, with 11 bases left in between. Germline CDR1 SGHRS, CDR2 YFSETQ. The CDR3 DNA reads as TGCGCCAGCCGCCCTCAGGGTAATGAAAAACTGTTTTTT. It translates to CASRPQGNEKLFF.

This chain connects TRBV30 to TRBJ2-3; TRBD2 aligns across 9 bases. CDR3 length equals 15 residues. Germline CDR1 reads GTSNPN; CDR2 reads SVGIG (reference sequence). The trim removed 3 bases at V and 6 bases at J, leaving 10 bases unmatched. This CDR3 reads CAWSRESGGPDTQYF. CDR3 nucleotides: TGTGCCTGGAGCCGTGAGAGCGGGGGGCCGGATACGCAGTATTTT. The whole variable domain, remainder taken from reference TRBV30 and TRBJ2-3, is SQTIHQWPATLVQPVGSPLSLECTVEGTSNPNLYWYRQAAGRGLQLLFYSVGIGQISSEVPQNLSASRPQDRQFILSSKKLLLSDSGFYLCAWSRESGGPDTQYFGPGTRLTVL.

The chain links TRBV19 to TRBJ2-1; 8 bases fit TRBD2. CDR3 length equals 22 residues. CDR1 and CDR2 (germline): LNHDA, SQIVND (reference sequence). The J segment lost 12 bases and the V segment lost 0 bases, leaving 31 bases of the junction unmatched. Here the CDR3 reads CASSIDWGGFRRGAPWRVAQFF. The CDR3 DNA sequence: TGTGCCAGTAGTATAGATTGGGGTGGTTTTCGGCGGGGGGCCCCCTGGCGTGTGGCGCAGTTCTTC.

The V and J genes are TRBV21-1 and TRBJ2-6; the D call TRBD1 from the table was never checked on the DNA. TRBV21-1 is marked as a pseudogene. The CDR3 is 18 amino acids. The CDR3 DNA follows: TGTGCCAGCAGCAAAGCCGGACAGGGGATATCTGGGGCCAACGTCCTGACTTTC. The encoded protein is CASSKAGQGISGANVLTF.

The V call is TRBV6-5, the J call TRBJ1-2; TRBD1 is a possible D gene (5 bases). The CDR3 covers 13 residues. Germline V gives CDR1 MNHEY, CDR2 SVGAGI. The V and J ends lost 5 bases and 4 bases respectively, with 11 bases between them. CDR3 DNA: TGTGCCAGCAGTCCCCCGGGACTCTATGGCTACACCTTC. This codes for CASSPPGLYGYTF.

The CDR3 spells CASSQPDGLPANTGELFF. The CDR3 nucleotides are TGCGCCAGCAGCCAACCGGACGGACTCCCCGCGAACACCGGGGAGCTGTTTTTT. The gene calls are TRBV4-3 and TRBJ2-2; TRBD2 is a possible D gene (5 bases). The CDR3 loop spans 18 amino acids. Trimming left V 2 bases short and J 0 bases short, with 16 bases between. From germline, CDR1 is LGHNA and CDR2 YSLEER.

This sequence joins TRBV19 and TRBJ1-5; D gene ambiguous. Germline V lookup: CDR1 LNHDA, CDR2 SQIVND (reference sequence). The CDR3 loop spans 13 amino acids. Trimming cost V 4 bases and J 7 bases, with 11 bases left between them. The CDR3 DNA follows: TGTGCCAGTAGTAAGGGAGGTGGCCAGCCCCAGCATTTT. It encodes CASSKGGGQPQHF.

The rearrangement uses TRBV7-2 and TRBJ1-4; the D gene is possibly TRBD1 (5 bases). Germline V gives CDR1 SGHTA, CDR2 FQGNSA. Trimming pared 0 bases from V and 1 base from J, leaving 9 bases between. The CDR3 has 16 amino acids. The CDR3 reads CASSLAGTVTNEKLFF. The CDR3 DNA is TGTGCCAGCAGCTTAGCGGGGACTGTAACTAATGAAAAACTGTTTTTT.

CDR3 loop: CASSKADREDTGELFF. The CDR3 DNA is TGTGCCAGCAGCAAAGCGGACAGGGAAGATACCGGGGAGCTGTTTTTT. The chain couples TRBV21-1 to TRBJ2-2; whether TRBD1, the table's D call, matches the DNA was not checked. TRBV21-1 is a documented pseudogene. This CDR3 region has 16 residues.

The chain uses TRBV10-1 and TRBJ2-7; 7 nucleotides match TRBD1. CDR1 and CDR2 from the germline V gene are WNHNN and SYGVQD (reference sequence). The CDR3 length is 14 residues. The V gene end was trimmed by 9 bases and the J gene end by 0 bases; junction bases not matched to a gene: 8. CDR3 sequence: CASSPTGNSYEQYF. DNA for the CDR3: TGCGCCAGTTCCCCGACAGGGAACTCCTACGAGCAGTACTTC.

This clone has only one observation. CDR3 residues: CASSQDSAGRSYEQYF. The CDR3 DNA reads TGTGCCAGCAGCCAAGATTCGGCAGGGCGTTCCTACGAGCAGTACTTC. The V gene is TRBV4-2, the J gene TRBJ2-7, with D tentatively TRBD1 (5 bases). CDR1 and CDR2 (germline): LGHNA, YNFKEQ. Trimming took 0 bases from V and 1 from J, leaving 13 bases between them. The CDR3 is made up of 16 amino acids.

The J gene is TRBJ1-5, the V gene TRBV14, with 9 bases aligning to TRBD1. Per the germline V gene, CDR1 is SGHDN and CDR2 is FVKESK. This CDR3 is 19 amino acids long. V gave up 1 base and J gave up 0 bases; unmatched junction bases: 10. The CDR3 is CASSQGADRGYYSNQPQHF. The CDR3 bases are TGTGCCAGCAGCCAAGGAGCGGACAGGGGATATTATAGCAATCAGCCCCAGCATTTT.

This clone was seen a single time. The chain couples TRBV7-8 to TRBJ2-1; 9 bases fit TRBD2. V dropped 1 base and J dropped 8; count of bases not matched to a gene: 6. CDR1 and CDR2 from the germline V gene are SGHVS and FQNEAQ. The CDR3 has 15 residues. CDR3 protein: CASSLERGGAYEQFF. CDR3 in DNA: TGTGCCAGCAGCTTAGAACGCGGGGGGGCATATGAGCAGTTCTTC.

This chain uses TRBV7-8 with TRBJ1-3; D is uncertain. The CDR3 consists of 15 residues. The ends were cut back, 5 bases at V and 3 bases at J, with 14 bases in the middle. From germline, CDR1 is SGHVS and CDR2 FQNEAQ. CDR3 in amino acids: CASSARRLHGNTIYF. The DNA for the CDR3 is TGTGCCAGCAGCGCCCGCAGGCTGCATGGAAACACCATATATTTT.

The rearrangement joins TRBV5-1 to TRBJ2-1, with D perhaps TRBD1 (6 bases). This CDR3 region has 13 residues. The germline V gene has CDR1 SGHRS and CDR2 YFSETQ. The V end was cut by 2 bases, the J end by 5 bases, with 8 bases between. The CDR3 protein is CASSLGDNNEQFF. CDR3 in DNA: TGCGCCAGCAGCTTAGGGGACAACAATGAGCAGTTCTTC.

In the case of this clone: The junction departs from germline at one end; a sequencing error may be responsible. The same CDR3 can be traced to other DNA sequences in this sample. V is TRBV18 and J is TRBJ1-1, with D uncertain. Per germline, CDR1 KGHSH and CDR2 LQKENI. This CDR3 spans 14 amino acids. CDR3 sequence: CASSLPYTSAEAFF. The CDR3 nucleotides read TGCGCCAGCTCTCTTCCTTACACAAGTGCTGAAGCTTTCTTT.

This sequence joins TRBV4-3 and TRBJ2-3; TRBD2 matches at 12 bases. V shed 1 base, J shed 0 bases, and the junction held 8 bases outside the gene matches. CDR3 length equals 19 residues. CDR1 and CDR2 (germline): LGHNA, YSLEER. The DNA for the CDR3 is TGCGCCAGCAGCCAAGTTCCTAGCGGGGGGGCGTGGAGCACAGATACGCAGTATTTT. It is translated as CASSQVPSGGAWSTDTQYF.